One sample yielded the 21 T cell receptor beta chains listed below, sequenced in a study of shared clonotypes between healthy human individuals. Clones were sequenced by immunoSEQ multiplex PCR, and TCRdb holds only the in-frame ones, with some missing. This table has about 1 million clones, about 74% appearing once. Specimen: memory CD4+ T cells sorted from blood. Subset indicated: CD45RA-negative fraction. The receptor set was obtained from a young man in good health.

This clone was detected only a few times. The chain recombines TRBV29-1 with TRBJ2-6, with 11 bases identical to TRBD1. CDR1 SQVTM and CDR2 ANQGSEA come from the germline V gene. This CDR3 spans 16 amino acids. The V and J ends lost 4 bases and 2 bases, in that order; junction bases with no gene match: 4. CDR3 region: CSVAGQGVAGANVLTF. The CDR3, as DNA: TGCAGCGTTGCGGGACAGGGGGTCGCTGGGGCCAACGTCCTGACTTTC. Together with reference TRBV29-1 and TRBJ2-6, the CDR3 gives the full variable domain: SAVISQKPSRDICQRGTSLTIQCQVDSQVTMMFWYRQQPGQSLTLIATANQGSEATYESGFVIDKFPISRPNLTFSTLTVSNMSPEDSSIYLCSVAGQGVAGANVLTFGAGSRLTVL.

The chain couples TRBV6-5 to TRBJ2-7; unclear D gene. The CDR3 extends over 13 amino acids. The V gene's germline CDR1 is MNHEY and CDR2 SVGAGI. V was trimmed by 5 bases and J by 3 bases, leaving 11 bases between them. CDR3 in amino acids: CASSRDIYYEQYF. DNA of the CDR3: TGTGCCAGCAGTCGTGACATCTACTACGAGCAGTACTTC.

This clone occurred once. This chain connects TRBV5-1 to TRBJ2-5; TRBD2 agrees at 9 bases. Germline values: CDR1 SGHRS, CDR2 YFSETQ. The CDR3 has 15 amino acids. V shed 0 bases, J shed 5 bases, and the junction held 5 bases outside the gene matches. The CDR3 coding sequence is TGCGCCAGCAGCTTGGCCAGCGGGAGGTGGGAGACCCAGTACTTC. Residues: CASSLASGRWETQYF.

The chain uses TRBV7-3 and TRBJ2-5; 7 nucleotides align to TRBD2. Germline V gene sequence: CDR1 SGHTA, CDR2 FQGTGA. J lost 0 bases, V lost 5 bases, and 9 bases had no gene match. The CDR3 has 16 residues. The CDR3 region is CASSPRPAGNQETQYF. For the CDR3, the DNA is TGTGCCAGCAGCCCAAGACCAGCGGGGAACCAAGAGACCCAGTACTTC.

The chain joins TRBV19 to TRBJ2-1; 8 nucleotides match TRBD2. Germline V gives CDR1 LNHDA, CDR2 SQIVND (reference sequence). The CDR3 runs to 17 residues. V was clipped by 3 bases and J by 0 bases; unmatched bases: 7. Here the CDR3 reads CASSIGGRSSSYNEQFF. In nucleotides, the CDR3 is TGTGCCAGTAGTATCGGCGGGAGGTCGAGCTCCTACAATGAGCAGTTCTTC. Full variable domain (outside the CDR3, taken from reference TRBV19 and TRBJ2-1): DGGITQSPKYLFRKEGQNVTLSCEQNLNHDAMYWYRQDPGQGLRLIYYSQIVNDFQKGDIAEGYSVSREKKESFPLTVTSAQKNPTAFYLCASSIGGRSSSYNEQFFGPGTRLTVL.

V usage is TRBV10-3 and J usage is TRBJ2-7; 7 nucleotides line up with TRBD1. The CDR3 has 14 residues. The ends lost 5 bases at V and 3 bases at J; junction bases unmatched: 7. Germline lookup yields CDR1 ENHRY and CDR2 SYGVKD. For the CDR3, the DNA is TGTGCCATCAGTCCCAACCGGGACAGCTACGAGCAGTACTTC. Encoded protein: CAISPNRDSYEQYF.

This rearrangement joins TRBV7-9 to TRBJ2-6; 8 nucleotides agree with TRBD1. This CDR3 has 16 amino acids. The germline V gene encodes CDR1 SEHNR and CDR2 FQNEAQ (reference sequence). V lost 5 bases to trimming and J lost 3 bases; unmatched junction nucleotides: 6. As DNA, the CDR3 is TGTGCCAGCAGCATCCGACAGGGGTTTGGGGCCAACGTCCTGACTTTC. Its translation: CASSIRQGFGANVLTF. Variable domain in full (rest from reference TRBV7-9 and TRBJ2-6): DTGVSQNPRHKITKRGQNVTFRCDPISEHNRLYWYRQTLGQGPEFLTYFQNEAQLEKSRLLSDRFSAERPKGSFSTLEIQRTEQGDSAMYLCASSIRQGFGANVLTFGAGSRLTVL.

V gene TRBV29-1 combines with J gene TRBJ2-3; TRBD1 aligns across 12 bases. The length of the CDR3 is 16 residues. Trimming removed 7 bases from V and 6 bases from J; junction bases left unmatched: 14. The germline V gene encodes CDR1 SQVTM and CDR2 ANQGSEA. Here the CDR3 reads CSANPGQGARLDTQYF. CDR3 in DNA: TGCAGCGCCAACCCGGGACAGGGGGCGCGGTTGGATACGCAGTATTTT.

This clone occurred a few times. J is TRBJ1-4 and V is TRBV6-1; D is undetermined. Germline V lookup: CDR1 MNHNS, CDR2 SASEGT. V shed 7 bases and J shed 9 bases, with 15 bases lying between them. The CDR3 consists of 13 residues. CDR3 residues: CASIGGKGKKLFF. In nucleotides, the CDR3 is TGTGCCAGCATTGGAGGGAAAGGGAAAAAACTGTTTTTT.

The chain is built from TRBV19 and TRBJ2-1, with TRBD2 as a possible D gene (6 bases). Between the trimmed V and J ends, which lost 7 bases and 8 bases, there was a span of 27 bases. The CDR3 contains 17 residues. Looked up from germline, CDR1 is LNHDA and CDR2 is SQIVND (reference sequence). The CDR3 loop reads CASISGGRLRRFYEQFF. CDR3 coding DNA: TGTGCCAGTATATCAGGAGGGAGACTCCGACGTTTCTATGAGCAGTTCTTC. The full variable domain, with the rest looked up from reference TRBV19 and TRBJ2-1, is DGGITQSPKYLFRKEGQNVTLSCEQNLNHDAMYWYRQDPGQGLRLIYYSQIVNDFQKGDIAEGYSVSREKKESFPLTVTSAQKNPTAFYLCASISGGRLRRFYEQFFGPGTRLTVL.

A word on this clone: Other DNA sequences from this sample encode an identical CDR3 as well. The rearrangement uses TRBV2 and TRBJ2-7, with TRBD1 identical over 7 bases. The CDR3 has 12 residues. V trimming: 8 bases; J trimming: 1 base; junction bases outside the gene matches: 2. Germline assignment: CDR1 SNHLY and CDR2 FYNNEI. CDR3 in amino acids: CASRGQSYEQYF. The CDR3 DNA is TGTGCCAGCCGGGGACAGTCCTACGAGCAGTACTTC. The variable domain in full, completed from reference TRBV2 and TRBJ2-7, reads EPEVTQTPSHQVTQMGQEVILRCVPISNHLYFYWYRQILGQKVEFLVSFYNNEISEKSEIFDDQFSVERPDGSNFTLKIRSTKLEDSAMYFCASRGQSYEQYFGPGTRLTVT.

The chain links TRBV5-1 to TRBJ1-2; 9 nucleotides agree with TRBD1. Germline CDR1 is SGHRS and CDR2 is YFSETQ. V dropped 4 bases and J dropped 8; count of bases not matched to a gene: 6. The CDR3 covers 13 residues. The CDR3 region has the DNA TGCGCCAGCAGCGTACAGGGGGCGGAAGGCTACACCTTC. Amino acid sequence: CASSVQGAEGYTF.

This clone came up once. The chain couples TRBV19 to TRBJ1-4; 8 bases line up with TRBD1. This CDR3 is built from 16 residues. V lost 5 bases, J lost 1 base, and 6 bases stayed unmatched. Germline V gene sequence: CDR1 LNHDA, CDR2 SQIVND (reference sequence). CDR3 amino acids: CASSSRQGITNEKLFF. CDR3 DNA: TGTGCCAGTAGTTCCAGACAGGGGATAACTAATGAAAAACTGTTTTTT.

The chain is built from TRBV19 and TRBJ1-1; a weak D match, TRBD1 (6 bases). Trimming shortened V by 3 bases and J by 1 base, and 15 bases separated the two germline ends. This CDR3 has 16 amino acids. Germline CDR1 reads LNHDA; CDR2 reads SQIVND (reference sequence). The CDR3 coding sequence is TGTGCCAGTAGTATCCAAGTAAGGGGGTGGAACACTGAAGCTTTCTTT. It yields the protein CASSIQVRGWNTEAFF.

The chain employs TRBV30 and TRBJ2-5; 7 bases are shared with TRBD2. The CDR3 has 15 amino acids. After removal of 2 bases from V and 5 bases from J, the junction contained 11 bases not matched to a gene. Germline CDR1 reads GTSNPN; CDR2 reads SVGIG (reference sequence). In nucleotides, the CDR3 is TGTGCCTGGAGTCCCAAGCGGGGTGCCATGGAGACCCAGTACTTC. Protein sequence: CAWSPKRGAMETQYF.

J is TRBJ2-7 and V is TRBV7-2; tentative D call: TRBD2 (5 bases). Germline V gene lookup returns CDR1 SGHTA and CDR2 FQGNSA. Trimming pared 6 bases from V and 5 bases from J, leaving 14 bases between. This CDR3 contains 13 residues. CDR3 loop: CASRPPGSHEQYF. The CDR3 bases are TGTGCCAGCAGGCCCCCGGGGAGCCACGAGCAGTACTTC.

The chain couples TRBV5-4 to TRBJ1-4; 10 positions match TRBD1. There are 15 residues in the CDR3. J gave up 7 bases and V 4 bases, and 7 bases lay outside the gene matches. Germline assignment: CDR1 SGHNT and CDR2 YYREEE (reference sequence). Here the CDR3 DNA reads TGTGCCAGCAGCGGAGGCGACAGGGGGCCTGAAAAACTGTTTTTT. It yields the protein CASSGGDRGPEKLFF.

Comment on this clone: Within the sample, other DNA sequences also encode this same CDR3. The chain couples TRBV5-1 to TRBJ2-1, with 8 nucleotides matching TRBD2. This CDR3 contains 15 residues. V lost 2 bases, J lost 2 bases, and 3 bases stayed unmatched. The germline gives CDR1 SGHRS, CDR2 YFSETQ. The CDR3 loop is CASSLAGETYNEQFF. The CDR3 nucleotides read TGCGCCAGCAGCTTAGCGGGAGAGACCTACAATGAGCAGTTCTTC.

This clone was detected a few times. CDR3 sequence (DNA): TGTGCCAGCAGCTTACTAGAAGTTGGCTATGGCTACACCTTC. It is translated as CASSLLEVGYGYTF. The genes are TRBV7-9 and TRBJ1-2; no reliable D call. CDR1 is SEHNR, CDR2 FQNEAQ, per germline (reference sequence). There are 14 residues in the CDR3. V lost 2 bases, J lost 4 bases, and 11 bases lay in between.

This clone came up once. The chain is built from TRBV5-4 and TRBJ1-2, with TRBD1 identical over 9 bases. There are 14 residues in the CDR3. Germline V gene lookup returns CDR1 SGHNT and CDR2 YYREEE (reference sequence). After removal of 4 bases from V and 5 bases from J, the junction contained 6 bases not matched to a gene. The CDR3 nucleotides are TGTGCCAGCAGCCCACGGACAGGGGAATATGGCTACACCTTC. It encodes CASSPRTGEYGYTF.

This clone has just one count. The V and J genes are TRBV6-6 and TRBJ1-3; a weak D match, TRBD1 (5 bases). The V end was cut by 6 bases, the J end by 2 bases, with 14 bases between. CDR1 is MNHNY and CDR2 is SVGAGI in the germline V gene (reference sequence). CDR3 length equals 15 residues. This chain's CDR3 is CASRLQGKAGNTIYF. CDR3 DNA sequence: TGTGCCAGCAGACTCCAGGGTAAAGCTGGAAACACCATATATTTT.